The clone carrying this T cell receptor beta chain turned up a few times. What it recognizes is unknown. Via MiXCR, TCRdb re-called the 5' RACE reads, giving one row per CDR3 protein. The sample has some 840,000 distinct CDR3 sequences, approximately 12% seen once. Trimming took 3 bases from V and 4 from J, leaving 11 bases between them. Germline V gene data show CDR1 as SGHTA and CDR2 as FQGNSA. This CDR3 spans 14 amino acids. This sample is part of a study of CD8 T cells in ankylosing spondylitis. General study findings and limits: Seemingly distinctive of ankylosing spondylitis blood was a TCR beta motif formed by eight highly homologous variants.

The sequence was collected from a male donor with ankylosing spondylitis. The sequenced sample was blood, either unsorted or a sorted T cell fraction (not recorded which). This chain links TRBV7-2 with TRBJ2-3; TRBD2 might be the D (5 bases). The CDR3: CASSLGRGPDTQYF. The CDR3 DNA reads as TGTGCCAGCAGCTTGGGCCGGGGTCCAGATACGCAGTATTTT.